The rows below give T cell receptor beta chains drawn from one sample of a study of T cell responses to AZD1222 COVID-19 vaccine. Assay used: immunoSEQ multiplex PCR; TCRdb lists only in-frame clones, some missing. The sample holds 120,000 to 150,000 clones, about 89% seen once. The sequences come from peripheral blood, collected 28 days after the second dose of the MenACWY control vaccine. Receptors originate from an adult who received the MenACWY meningococcal vaccine as a control. Both conserved end residues are part of each CDR3. A D gene is named only where the DNA matches it firmly. Where a row states a size, it is once, few, many or the class of an expanded clone; other rows omit it.

cdr3_length j_call clone_size d_call v_call cdr3_nt cdr3_aa
13 TRBJ1-5 - - TRBV19 TGTGCCAGTAGCCAAACTCACAATCAGCCCCAGCATTTT CASSQTHNQPQHF
18 TRBJ1-1 - TRBD1 TRBV10-3 TGTGCCATCAGTCAAGTCCGGGACAGGGATATGATTTCGACTGAAGCTTTCTTT CAISQVRDRDMISTEAFF
15 TRBJ2-1 - TRBD1 TRBV4-3 TGCGCCAGCAGCCAAGGGGGACAGGGATACAATGAGCAGTTCTTC CASSQGGQGYNEQFF
15 TRBJ2-5 - TRBD2 TRBV25-1 TGTGCCAGCAGTGAGCGGGAGGGCCGACAAGAGACCCAGTACTTC CASSEREGRQETQYF
15 TRBJ2-7 - TRBD1 TRBV5-5 TGTGCCAGCAGCGCCCTGACCGGGACAGGGCCCCTCGCCGACTTC CASSALTGTGPLADF
15 TRBJ1-1 - TRBD1 TRBV2 TGTGCCAGCAGCGATACGGGACAGCTCATCACTGAAGCTTTCTTT CASSDTGQLITEAFF
16 TRBJ2-1 - TRBD2 TRBV5-1 TGCGCCAGCAGCTTTGGGGTCAGCGGGGAACACAATGAGCAGTTCTTC CASSFGVSGEHNEQFF
13 TRBJ2-2 - TRBD1 TRBV6-5 TGTGCCGGGGACAGGGCGGACACCGGGGAGCTGTTTTTT CAGDRADTGELFF
13 TRBJ1-1 - TRBD1 TRBV12-3/TRBV12-4 TGTGCCAGCAGTACAGACAGGGATACTGAAGCTTTCTTT CASSTDRDTEAFF
13 TRBJ1-2 - TRBD1 TRBV9 TGTGCCAGCAGCGTCGGGACAGACTATGGCTACACCTTC CASSVGTDYGYTF
16 TRBJ1-5 - - TRBV2 TGTGCCAGCAGTGAAGCGACGGGGCGGAGGAATCAGCCCCAGCATTTT CASSEATGRRNQPQHF
11 TRBJ1-1 - TRBD1 TRBV29-1 TGCAGCACAGGACAGGGGAGCGAAGCTTTCTTT CSTGQGSEAFF
14 TRBJ1-1 - TRBD1 TRBV3-1/TRBV3-2 TGTGCCAGCAGCGCCCGGGACAGGGGCACTGAAGCTTTCTTT CASSARDRGTEAFF
13 TRBJ1-2 - - TRBV7-2 TGTGCCAGCAGCTTACCCAGGGGCTATGGCTACACCTTC CASSLPRGYGYTF
13 TRBJ2-1 - - TRBV7-8 TGTGCCAGCAGCCGAGGTAGGGTCGATGAGCAGTTCTTC CASSRGRVDEQFF
15 TRBJ2-4 - - TRBV5-4 TGTGCCAGCAGTCTAGGAGGTGTAGCCAAAAACATTCAGTACTTC CASSLGGVAKNIQYF
15 TRBJ2-1 - TRBD1 TRBV6-6 TGTGCCAGCAGTTACGTCGGACAGGGGGTCCATGAGCAGTTCTTC CASSYVGQGVHEQFF
14 TRBJ2-3 - TRBD2 TRBV15 TGTGCCACCAGCAGAGACCTAGCGGCAGATACGCAGTATTTT CATSRDLAADTQYF
16 TRBJ2-2 - - TRBV18 TGTGCCAGCTCACCATTCCAACCGGATAACACCGGGGAGCTGTTTTTT CASSPFQPDNTGELFF
13 TRBJ1-1 - TRBD1 TRBV6-5 TGTGCCAGCAGGGGACAGATGAACACTGAAGCTTTCTTT CASRGQMNTEAFF
11 TRBJ2-1 - TRBD2 TRBV12-3/TRBV12-4 TGTGCCAGCAGCGACGGGGGGGCCAAGTTCTTC CASSDGGAKFF
15 TRBJ2-3 - - TRBV27 TGTGCCAGCAGTTTCCTTGCTCCTAGCACAGATACGCAGTATTTT CASSFLAPSTDTQYF
17 TRBJ2-5 - TRBD2 TRBV9 TGTGCCAGCAGCGTAGGTTGGGCTAGCGGAGTCCAAGAGACCCAGTACTTC CASSVGWASGVQETQYF
12 TRBJ2-3 - TRBD2 TRBV12-3/TRBV12-4 TGTGCCAGCAGTCTAGCGGGGGATACGCAGTATTTT CASSLAGDTQYF
15 TRBJ2-1 - TRBD2 TRBV9 TGTGCCAGCAGCCCGGGACTAGGGGCCCTGGATGAGCAGTTCTTC CASSPGLGALDEQFF
15 TRBJ2-7 - TRBD1 TRBV3-1/TRBV3-2 TGTGCCAGCAGCCAATCCGGGACAGGGGCTCCCGAGCAGTACTTC CASSQSGTGAPEQYF
14 TRBJ1-2 - - TRBV19 TGTGCCAGTACAACGTCGGCAGGGAACTATGGCTACACCTTC CASTTSAGNYGYTF
15 TRBJ1-4 once - TRBV2 TGTGCCAGCAGTGAAGCGCTTGGGACTAATGAAAAACTGTTTTTT CASSEALGTNEKLFF
16 TRBJ1-2 - - TRBV21-1 TGTGCCAGCAGCAATTGTCTAGCAGAGGGACACTATGGCTACACCTTC CASSNCLAEGHYGYTF
15 TRBJ2-7 - TRBD1 TRBV6-5 TGTGCCAGCAGTTACTCCGGACAGGTATCCTACGAGCAGTACTTC CASSYSGQVSYEQYF
14 TRBJ2-7 - TRBD1 TRBV28 TGTGCCAGCAGAGAACCGGGACAGTTATACGAGCAGTACTTC CASREPGQLYEQYF
15 TRBJ1-3 once TRBD1 TRBV19 TGTGCCAGTAACCCGGGACAGGGCTCTGGAAACACCATATATTTT CASNPGQGSGNTIYF
13 TRBJ2-4 - TRBD2 TRBV4-3 TGCGCCAGCAGCCAAGAAGTCGGGGGGTTTGGGTACTTC CASSQEVGGFGYF
13 TRBJ1-4 - - TRBV12-3/TRBV12-4 TGTGCCAGCAGTTTTTTCGGCATGGAAAAACTGTTTTTT CASSFFGMEKLFF
13 TRBJ1-2 - - TRBV21-1 TGTGCCAGCAGCAAGCAGGGGAACTATGGCTACACCTTC CASSKQGNYGYTF
18 TRBJ2-6 once TRBD1 TRBV5-1 TGCGCCAGCAGCTTGTTCACAGGGGTCCCGTCCGGGGCCAACGTCCTGACTTTC CASSLFTGVPSGANVLTF
16 TRBJ2-6 - - TRBV4-1 TGCGCCAGCAGCCAAGATCCCCCCCCAGGGGCCAACGTCCTGACTTTC CASSQDPPPGANVLTF
14 TRBJ1-4 few TRBD1 TRBV19 TGTGCCAGTAGTATCGGGACAGGGGGTGAAAAACTGTTTTTT CASSIGTGGEKLFF